The 10 T cell receptor beta chains reported below all come from one sample, sequenced in a study of blood T cells in healthy people across ages. Combining a sample-barcoded 5' primer with a J-beta primer mix, a second PCR ran for roughly 6 to 11 cycles. In TCRdb, the 5' RACE reads were re-called with MiXCR into one record per CDR3 protein. The sample comprises about 760,000 distinct CDR3 sequences, approximately 53% of which are singletons, and roughly 26% rests with the top ten. Material: blood. The receptors originated from a man between 40 and 49 years old in good health.

V and J are TRBV7-3 and TRBJ2-5; D remains ambiguous. In germline, CDR1 is SGHTA, CDR2 FQGTGA. The CDR3 has 15 amino acids. Trimming stripped 5 bases from V and 4 bases from J, with 17 bases between. Written as DNA, the CDR3 is TGTGCCAGCAGCCCCCGTGCCGCGGCTCGAGAGACCCAGTACTTC. Amino acids: CASSPRAAARETQYF. The variable domain in full, with the rest retrieved from reference TRBV7-3 and TRBJ2-5, is GAGVSQTPSNKVTEKGKYVELRCDPISGHTALYWYRQSLGQGPEFLIYFQGTGAADDSGLPNDRFFAVRPEGSVSTLKIQRTERGDSAVYLCASSPRAAARETQYFGPGTRLLVL.

The rearrangement uses TRBV20-1 and TRBJ2-3; 7 nucleotides align to TRBD2. The CDR3 sequence is 13 residues long. Germline lookup yields CDR1 DFQATT and CDR2 SNEGSKA (reference sequence). CDR3 coding DNA: TGCAGCCGTGTGGGGGGGAGCACAGATACGCAGTATTTT. The encoded protein is CSRVGGSTDTQYF.

CDR3 in amino acids: CSARISTEKLFF. CDR3 bases: TGCAGTGCTAGAATCTCGACTGAAAAACTGTTTTTT. The chain joins TRBV20-1 to TRBJ1-4; no definite D call. The CDR3 has 12 residues. Looked up from germline, CDR1 is DFQATT and CDR2 is SNEGSKA (reference sequence). V dropped 2 bases and J dropped 7 bases, with 8 bases sitting between them.

This rearrangement joins TRBV27 to TRBJ2-1; weak D call: TRBD2 (6 bases). In germline, CDR1 is MNHEY, CDR2 SMNVEV (reference sequence). The CDR3 sequence is 18 residues long. The V and J ends lost 2 bases and 0 bases respectively, with 17 bases between them. This CDR3 is CASSLGQSRGNSYNEQFF. The CDR3 DNA reads TGTGCCAGCAGTTTAGGGCAGTCGCGGGGTAACTCCTACAATGAGCAGTTCTTC.

This sequence joins TRBV20-1 and TRBJ2-7, with 14 bases matching TRBD2. The DNA matches TRBJ2-4 better at its end, which makes the J call doubtful. Germline CDR1 is DFQATT and CDR2 is SNEGSKA (reference sequence). The CDR3 has 13 amino acids. CDR3 loop: CSAPTSGGGIQYF. The CDR3 DNA follows: TGCAGTGCACCGACTAGCGGGGGGGGCATTCAGTACTTC.

This chain connects TRBV18 to TRBJ1-4; no clear D gene. This CDR3 has 18 amino acids. The V gene's germline CDR1 is KGHSH and CDR2 LQKENI. Trimming cost V 5 bases and J 0 bases, with 19 bases left between them. In nucleotides, the CDR3 is TGTGCCAGCTCATCCTTTACCCGGACGGCTACAACTAATGAAAAACTGTTTTTT. Residues: CASSSFTRTATTNEKLFF.

This clonotype was seen only a few times. No DNA is shown, since the ends of the CDR3 on it are uncertain; the CDR3 is the one TCRdb lists. The chain uses TRBV5-1 and TRBJ2-7; the D call of TRBD1 is as the table states it, not checked on the DNA. With termini counted, the CDR3 has 16 amino acids. CDR1 and CDR2 (germline): SGHRS, YFSETQ. CDR3 residues: CASSLDVGQGNTMVYF.

The chain joins TRBV18 to TRBJ2-1, with 11 bases lining up with TRBD2. Germline lookup yields CDR1 KGHSH and CDR2 LQKENI. J lost 9 bases, V lost 6 bases, and 13 bases had no gene match. The CDR3 is 16 amino acids. The CDR3 coding sequence is TGTGCCAGCTCGCGTATTACTAGCGGGAGTAGTCGTGAGCAGTTCTTC. This encodes CASSRITSGSSREQFF.

This chain uses TRBV21-1 with TRBJ2-2; no DNA check was done on the table's D call, TRBD1. TRBV21-1 is described as a pseudogene. This CDR3 spans 17 amino acids. CDR3 amino acids: CASSNGGGPQCTGELFF. The DNA of the CDR3 is TGTGCCAGCAGCAATGGCGGGGGCCCACAATGCACCGGGGAGCTGTTTTTT.

The rearrangement links TRBV7-2 to TRBJ2-7, with D unclear. V was trimmed by 1 base and J by 3 bases, leaving 13 bases between them. Germline values: CDR1 SGHTA, CDR2 FQGNSA. The CDR3 is made up of 15 amino acids. Written as DNA, the CDR3 is TGTGCCAGCAGCTTAGGGGGTCCCCCCCACTACGAGCAGTACTTC. Its translation is CASSLGGPPHYEQYF.